The sample holds a few counts of the clone carrying this T cell receptor beta chain. The antigen is unknown. The data were taken from a study of T cells after yellow fever vaccination. About the study: Some fractions had low cell numbers, and these were prepared with SMART-Seq v4 Ultra Low Input. Notes on the study in general: Relatively few clonotypes were ones that appeared in both CD4 and CD8 compartments.

Universal primer sites and UMIs were introduced during 5'RACE template-switching synthesis of TCR cDNA. TCRdb processed the 5' RACE reads anew with MiXCR; each CDR3 protein has one entry. This sample has some 240,000 distinct CDR3 sequences, with 5.2% found just once. The input for sequencing was CD4+ T cells sorted from PBMCs, taken on the day of the yellow fever booster vaccination. The receptor was derived from a man between 18 and 35 years old who received the YFV17D yellow fever vaccine.

CDR3 residues: CASSHTEDRAQYF. In DNA form, the CDR3 reads TGCGCCAGCAGCCATACGGAGGACCGGGCCCAGTACTTC. This chain links TRBV4-1 with TRBJ2-5; tentative D call: TRBD2 (5 bases). CDR1 MGHRA and CDR2 YSYEKL come from the germline V gene. V lost 3 bases and J 9 bases, leaving 14 bases between the germline ends. The CDR3 totals 13 residues.